The T cell receptor (beta chain) under discussion was sequenced for a study of blood T cell repertoires in COVID-19. On the study more broadly: Donors in the United States, Italy and Spain gave samples during acute or convalescent COVID-19.

CDR1 is MNHEY and CDR2 is SVGAGI in the germline V gene. There are 14 residues in the CDR3. V gave up 2 bases and J gave up 6 bases; unmatched junction bases: 4. Authors' methods: Amplifying reference gene primers gave estimates of nucleated cell counts. TCRdb's copy holds only in-frame clones and misses some; the assay was immunoSEQ multiplex PCR. D and trimming were read from the DNA, whereas the V and J calls and clone size are those reported in that table. This table has some 90,000 clones, about four fifths appearing once. The count of this clone is one. The genes are TRBV6-5 and TRBJ2-7; 10 positions agree with TRBD1. This sequence originates from a human donor in a cohort sampled during active COVID-19. The specimen sequenced was peripheral blood. The CDR3: CASSYGGQGSEQYF. CDR3 DNA: TGTGCCAGCAGTTACGGGGGACAGGGGTCCGAGCAGTACTTC.